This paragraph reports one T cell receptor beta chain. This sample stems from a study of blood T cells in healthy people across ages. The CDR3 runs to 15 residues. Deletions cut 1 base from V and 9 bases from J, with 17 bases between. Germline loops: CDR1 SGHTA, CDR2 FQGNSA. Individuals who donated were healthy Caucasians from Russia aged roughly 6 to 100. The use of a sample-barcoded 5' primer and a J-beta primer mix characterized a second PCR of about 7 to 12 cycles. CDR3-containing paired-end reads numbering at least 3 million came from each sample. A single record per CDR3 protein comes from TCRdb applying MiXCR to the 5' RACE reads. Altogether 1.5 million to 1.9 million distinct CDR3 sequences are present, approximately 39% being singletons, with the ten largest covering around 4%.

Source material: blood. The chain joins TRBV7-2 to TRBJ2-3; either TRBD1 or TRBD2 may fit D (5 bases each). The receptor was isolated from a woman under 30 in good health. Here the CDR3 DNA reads TGTGCCAGCAGCTTAGTCCGGGACGCCCCGAGGACGCAGTATTTT. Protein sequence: CASSLVRDAPRTQYF.